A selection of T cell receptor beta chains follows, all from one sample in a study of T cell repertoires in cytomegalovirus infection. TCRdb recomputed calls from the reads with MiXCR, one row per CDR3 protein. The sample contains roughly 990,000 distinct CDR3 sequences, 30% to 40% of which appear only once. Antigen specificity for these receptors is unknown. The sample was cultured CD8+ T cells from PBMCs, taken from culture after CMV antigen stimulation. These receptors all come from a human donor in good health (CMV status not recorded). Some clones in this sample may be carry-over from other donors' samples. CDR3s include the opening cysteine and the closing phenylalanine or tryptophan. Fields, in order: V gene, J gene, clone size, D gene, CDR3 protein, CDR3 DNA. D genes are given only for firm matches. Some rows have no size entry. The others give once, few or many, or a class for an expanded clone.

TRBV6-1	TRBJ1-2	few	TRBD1	CAIPGQENYGYTF	TGTGCCATACCGGGACAGGAAAACTATGGCTACACCTTC
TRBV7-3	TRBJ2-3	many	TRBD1	CASSEQGVPSTDTQYF	TGTGCCAGCAGCGAACAGGGGGTTCCTAGCACAGATACGCAGTATTTT
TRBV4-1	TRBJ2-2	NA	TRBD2	CASSQVGTSDRRRELFF	TGCGCCAGCAGCCAAGTGGGGACTAGCGACCGGCGGCGGGAGCTGTTTTTT
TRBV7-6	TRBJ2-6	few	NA	CASSSGIGVSGANVLTF	TGTGCCAGCAGCTCTGGGATTGGGGTTTCTGGGGCCAACGTCCTGACTTTC
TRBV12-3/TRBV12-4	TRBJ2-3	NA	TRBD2	CASSPTSGGPDTQYF	TGTGCCAGCAGTCCGACTAGCGGGGGCCCAGATACGCAGTATTTT
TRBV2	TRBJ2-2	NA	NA	CASNGQPNTGELFF	TGTGCCAGCAACGGGCAGCCGAACACCGGGGAGCTGTTTTTT
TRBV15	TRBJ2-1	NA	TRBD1	CATSTDRGSYNEQFF	TGTGCCACCAGCACCGACAGGGGATCTTACAATGAGCAGTTCTTC
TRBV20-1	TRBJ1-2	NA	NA	CSARERRGRDDYGYTF	TGCAGTGCTAGAGAAAGGAGGGGCAGGGACGACTATGGCTACACCTTC
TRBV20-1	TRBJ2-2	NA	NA	CSARSTNTGELFF	TGCAGTGCTAGATCTACGAACACCGGGGAGCTGTTTTTT
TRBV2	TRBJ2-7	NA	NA	CASSEADITYEQYF	TGTGCCAGCAGTGAGGCAGACATAACCTACGAGCAGTACTTC
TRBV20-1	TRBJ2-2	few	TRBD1	CSALDRVVTGELFF	TGCAGTGCCCTCGACAGGGTCGTCACCGGGGAGCTGTTTTTT
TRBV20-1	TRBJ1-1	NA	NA	CSVWEPILGSNTEAFF	TGCAGTGTTTGGGAGCCGATTCTGGGATCGAACACTGAAGCTTTCTTT
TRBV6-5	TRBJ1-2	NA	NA	CASSYSWRGTDGGYTF	TGTGCCAGCAGTTACTCCTGGAGGGGGACGGACGGGGGCTACACCTTC
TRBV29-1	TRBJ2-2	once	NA	CSVDRDNTGELFF	TGCAGCGTTGACAGGGACAACACCGGGGAGCTGTTTTTT
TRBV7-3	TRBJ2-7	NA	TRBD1	CASRDSGTGVDEQYF	TGTGCCAGCAGAGATTCCGGGACAGGGGTAGACGAGCAGTACTTC
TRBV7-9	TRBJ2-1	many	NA	CASRPDNEQFF	TGTGCCAGCAGGCCTGACAATGAGCAGTTCTTC
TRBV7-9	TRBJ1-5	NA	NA	CASSSASRGTYSNQPQHF	TGTGCCAGCAGCTCCGCGAGCAGGGGCACTTATAGCAATCAGCCCCAGCATTTT
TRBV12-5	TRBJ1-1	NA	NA	CASGATPDGPMNTEAFF	TGTGCTAGTGGTGCCACCCCGGACGGGCCCATGAACACTGAAGCTTTCTTT
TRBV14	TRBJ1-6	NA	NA	CASSPQGRSNSPLHF	TGTGCCAGCAGCCCACAGGGACGGTCGAATTCACCCCTCCACTTT
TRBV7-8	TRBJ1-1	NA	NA	CASSLAGQGLFMNTEAFF	TGTGCCAGCAGCTTAGCGGGCCAGGGACTCTTTATGAACACTGAAGCTTTCTTT
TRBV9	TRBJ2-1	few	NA	CASSVEGGTYNEQFF	TGTGCCAGCAGCGTAGAGGGGGGCACCTACAATGAGCAGTTCTTC
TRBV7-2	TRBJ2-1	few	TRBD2	CASSPRGGRFNEQFF	TGTGCCAGCAGTCCCCGGGGGGGCCGTTTCAATGAGCAGTTCTTC
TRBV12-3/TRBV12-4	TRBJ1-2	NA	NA	CASSLPNDSVYGYTF	TGTGCCAGCAGCCTTCCAAACGACTCGGTCTATGGCTACACCTTC
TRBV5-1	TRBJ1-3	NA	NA	CASSLVGRSSGNTIYF	TGCGCCAGCAGCTTGGTTGGGCGAAGCTCTGGAAACACCATATATTTT
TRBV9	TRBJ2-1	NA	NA	CASSVDRPIPSSYNEQFF	TGTGCCAGCAGCGTAGACCGCCCCATCCCGAGCTCCTACAATGAGCAGTTCTTC
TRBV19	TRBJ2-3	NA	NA	CASRQGGSFVLENTDTQYF	TGTGCCAGCCGGCAGGGGGGTAGTTTTGTGCTCGAGAACACAGATACGCAGTATTTT
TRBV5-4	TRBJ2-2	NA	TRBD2	CASSWGLVGGNTGELFF	TGTGCCAGCAGCTGGGGACTAGTGGGGGGTAACACCGGGGAGCTGTTTTTT
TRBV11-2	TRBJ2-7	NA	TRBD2	CASSQVTGGTYEQYF	TGTGCCAGCAGCCAAGTGACCGGGGGGACGTACGAGCAGTACTTC
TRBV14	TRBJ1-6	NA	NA	CASSQEGRSSYNSPLHF	TGTGCCAGCAGCCAAGAGGGCCGGAGCTCCTATAATTCACCCCTCCACTTT
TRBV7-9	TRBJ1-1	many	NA	CASRSGREAEAFF	TGTGCCAGCAGGTCGGGGAGGGAGGCTGAAGCTTTCTTT
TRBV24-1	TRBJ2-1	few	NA	CATKEGMDRGGNEQFF	TGTGCCACCAAGGAAGGGATGGATCGAGGAGGCAATGAGCAGTTCTTC
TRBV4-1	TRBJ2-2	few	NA	CASSHHVTGELFF	TGCGCCAGCAGCCACCACGTCACCGGGGAGCTGTTTTTT
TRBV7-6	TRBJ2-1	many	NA	CASSLAPGSGDFYNEQFF	TGTGCCAGCAGCTTAGCTCCCGGTTCGGGGGACTTCTACAATGAGCAGTTCTTC
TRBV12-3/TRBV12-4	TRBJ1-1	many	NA	CASSFGGDTEAFF	TGTGCCAGCAGCTTCGGGGGGGACACTGAAGCTTTCTTT
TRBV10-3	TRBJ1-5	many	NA	CAISESRRDGGQPQHF	TGTGCCATCAGTGAGTCGAGGAGGGACGGGGGGCAGCCCCAGCATTTT
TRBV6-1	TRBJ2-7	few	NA	CASIRRGAGDNEQYF	TGTGCCAGCATCCGACGGGGAGCAGGGGATAACGAGCAGTACTTC
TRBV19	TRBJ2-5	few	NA	CASSPRSNAGETQYF	TGTGCCAGTAGTCCCCGATCGAACGCCGGGGAGACCCAGTACTTC
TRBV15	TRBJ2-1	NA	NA	CATSSGGLRYNEQFF	TGTGCCACCAGCAGTGGGGGGTTGCGCTACAATGAGCAGTTCTTC
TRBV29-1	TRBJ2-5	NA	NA	CSVEDFRDVGETQYF	TGCAGCGTTGAAGACTTCAGGGATGTAGGAGAGACCCAGTACTTC
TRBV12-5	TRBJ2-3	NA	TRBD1	CASGSGTGTTDTQYF	TGTGCTAGTGGTTCCGGGACAGGGACCACAGATACGCAGTATTTT
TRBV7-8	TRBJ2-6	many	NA	CASSLAGDFSGANVLTF	TGTGCCAGCAGCTTAGCGGGGGACTTCTCTGGGGCCAACGTCCTGACTTTC
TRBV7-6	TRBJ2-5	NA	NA	CVSSTTGTQETQYF	TGTGTCAGCAGCACAACCGGGACTCAAGAGACCCAGTACTTC
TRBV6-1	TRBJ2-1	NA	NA	CASGEEGPSSYNEQFF	TGTGCCAGCGGTGAAGAGGGTCCCAGCTCCTACAATGAGCAGTTCTTC
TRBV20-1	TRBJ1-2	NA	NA	CSARDQRSDYGYTF	TGCAGTGCTAGAGATCAACGGAGTGACTATGGCTACACCTTC
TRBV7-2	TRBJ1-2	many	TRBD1	CASGQGEVYYGYTF	TGTGCCTCGGGCCAGGGGGAGGTTTACTATGGCTACACCTTC
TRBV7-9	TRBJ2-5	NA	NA	CASIPPGPEETQYF	TGTGCCAGCATCCCCCCGGGACCCGAAGAGACCCAGTACTTC
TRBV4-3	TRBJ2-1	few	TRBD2	CASSQEDRGGPYNEQFF	TGCGCCAGCAGCCAAGAGGATCGGGGGGGACCCTACAATGAGCAGTTCTTC
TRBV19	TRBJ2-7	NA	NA	CASSAAGTEAYEQYF	TGTGCCAGTAGTGCCGCCGGGACGGAAGCCTACGAGCAGTACTTC
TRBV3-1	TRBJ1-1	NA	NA	CASSQVTYTEAFF	TGTGCCAGCAGCCAGGTAACGTACACTGAAGCTTTCTTT
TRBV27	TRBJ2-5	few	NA	CASSFGGSYETQYF	TGTGCCAGCAGTTTTGGGGGGTCATATGAGACCCAGTACTTC
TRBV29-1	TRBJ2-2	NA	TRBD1	CSGTTGGPPNTGELFF	TGCAGCGGGACGACAGGGGGCCCACCGAACACCGGGGAGCTGTTTTTT
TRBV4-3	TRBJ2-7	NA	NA	CASSQDGAGTGYEQYF	TGCGCCAGCAGCCAAGACGGGGCAGGGACGGGATACGAGCAGTACTTC
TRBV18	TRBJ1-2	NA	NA	CASSPGAGRVYGYTF	TGTGCCAGCTCACCAGGGGCGGGCAGAGTCTATGGCTACACCTTC